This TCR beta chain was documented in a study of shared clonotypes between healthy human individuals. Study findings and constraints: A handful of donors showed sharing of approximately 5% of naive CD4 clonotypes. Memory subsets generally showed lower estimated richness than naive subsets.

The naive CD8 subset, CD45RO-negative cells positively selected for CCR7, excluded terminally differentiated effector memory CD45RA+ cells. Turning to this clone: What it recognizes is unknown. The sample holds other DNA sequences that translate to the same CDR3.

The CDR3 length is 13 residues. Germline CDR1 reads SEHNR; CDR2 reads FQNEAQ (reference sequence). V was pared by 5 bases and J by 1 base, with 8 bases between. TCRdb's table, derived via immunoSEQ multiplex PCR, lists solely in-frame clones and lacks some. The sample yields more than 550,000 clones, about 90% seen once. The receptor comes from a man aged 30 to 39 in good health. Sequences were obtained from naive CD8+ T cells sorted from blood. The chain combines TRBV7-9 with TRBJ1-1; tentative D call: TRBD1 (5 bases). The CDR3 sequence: CASSLTGNTEAFF. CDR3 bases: TGTGCCAGCAGCCTTACAGGGAACACTGAAGCTTTCTTT.